A single sample gave rise to the 6 T cell receptor beta chains below, sequenced in a study of cytomegalovirus exposure and HLA in healthy donors. In the PCR, 60 Vbeta and 13 Jbeta primers were used. The protocol was immunoSEQ multiplex PCR, while the TCRdb copy is restricted to in-frame clones and leaves out a portion. The table shows roughly 88,000 clones, with less than 85% occurring only once. The sequenced sample was PBMCs. These receptors were obtained from a man aged 25-45 years in good health and CMV-seropositive.

As DNA, the CDR3 is TGTGCCAGCAGTTACTACCAGGGGTCTAACTATGGCTACACCTTC. As protein: CASSYYQGSNYGYTF. This chain connects TRBV6-5 to TRBJ1-2; D possibly corresponds to TRBD1 (6 bases). The CDR3 sequence is 15 residues long. Germline V CDR1 and CDR2: MNHEY, SVGAGI. Trimming took off 1 base at V and 0 bases at J, with 9 bases between the two ends.

The rearrangement uses TRBV4-1 and TRBJ1-2; 8 nucleotides agree with TRBD1. This CDR3 region has 13 residues. The V gene end was trimmed by 3 bases and the J gene end by 6 bases; junction bases not matched to a gene: 3. CDR1 and CDR2 from the germline V gene are MGHRA and YSYEKL. CDR3 region: CASSHWTGHGYTF. CDR3 nucleotides: TGCGCCAGCAGCCACTGGACAGGGCATGGCTACACCTTC.

The chain links TRBV7-3 to TRBJ2-1; 10 bases align to TRBD2. The CDR3 covers 15 residues. The J segment lost 4 bases and the V segment lost 3 bases, leaving 3 bases of the junction unmatched. CDR1 and CDR2 from the germline V gene are SGHTA and FQGTGA. CDR3 in amino acids: CASSLGLAPYNEQFF. CDR3 coding DNA: TGTGCCAGCAGCTTGGGACTAGCGCCATACAATGAGCAGTTCTTC.

This clone came up a few times. The chain uses TRBV9 and TRBJ2-2; possible D gene TRBD2, 6 bases. Germline V gene lookup returns CDR1 SGDLS and CDR2 YYNGEE. This CDR3 has 13 residues. The V and J ends lost 6 bases and 8 bases respectively, with 14 bases between them. The chain's CDR3 is CASNGGKGGELFF. In DNA form, the CDR3 reads TGTGCCAGCAATGGGGGGAAAGGAGGGGAGCTGTTTTTT. Based on the CDR3 plus reference TRBV9 and TRBJ2-2, the full variable domain is DSGVTQTPKHLITATGQRVTLRCSPRSGDLSVYWYQQSLDQGLQFLIQYYNGEERAKGNILERFSAQQFPDLHSELNLSSLELGDSALYFCASNGGKGGELFFGEGSRLTVL.

The gene calls are TRBV9 and TRBJ1-1; TRBD1 aligns across 7 bases. CDR3 length: 15 residues. V dropped 2 bases and J dropped 6; count of bases not matched to a gene: 10. Germline CDR1 and CDR2: SGDLS and YYNGEE. The CDR3 DNA reads TGTGCCAGCAGCGTTAGGACAGGCCCTCCCGCTGAAGCTTTCTTT. Its protein is CASSVRTGPPAEAFF.

This chain links TRBV15 with TRBJ1-5; the D gene is possibly TRBD1 (5 bases). Germline CDR1 is LNHNV and CDR2 is YYDKDF (reference sequence). This CDR3 region has 14 residues. With 2 bases removed from V and 7 bases from J, the gap between germline ends came to 12 bases. CDR3 sequence: CATSRSQGWQPQHF. In DNA form, the CDR3 reads TGTGCCACCAGCAGATCCCAGGGTTGGCAGCCCCAGCATTTT.